This T cell receptor (beta chain) was sequenced in a study of T cell responses to AZD1222 COVID-19 vaccine. The data were produced by immunoSEQ multiplex PCR, yet TCRdb's version contains in-frame clones alone and is incomplete. The data show about 86,000 clones, roughly 89% seen once. The ends were cut back, 2 bases at V and 0 bases at J, with 4 bases in the middle. The CDR3 spans 13 residues. In germline, CDR1 is MNHEY, CDR2 SVGAGI. The receptor comes from an adult in good health. The starting material was peripheral blood, obtained on day 0 of AZD1222 vaccination. The rearrangement uses TRBV6-5 and TRBJ1-2; D is unresolved. The CDR3 DNA sequence: TGTGCCAGCAGTTACGGGACTAACTATGGCTACACCTTC. Protein: CASSYGTNYGYTF.